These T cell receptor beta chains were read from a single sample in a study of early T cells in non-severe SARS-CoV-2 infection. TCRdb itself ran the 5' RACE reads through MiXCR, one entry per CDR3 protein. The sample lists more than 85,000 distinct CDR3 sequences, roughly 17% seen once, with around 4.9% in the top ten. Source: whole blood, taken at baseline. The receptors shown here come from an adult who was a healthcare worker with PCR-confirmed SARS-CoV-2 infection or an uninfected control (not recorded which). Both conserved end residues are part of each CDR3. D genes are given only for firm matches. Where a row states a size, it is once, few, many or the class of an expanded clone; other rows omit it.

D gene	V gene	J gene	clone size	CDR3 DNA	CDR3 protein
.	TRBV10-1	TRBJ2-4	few	TGCGCCATAAACGGGCCTAAAATCCTCTTAAACATTCAGTACTTC	CAINGPKILLNIQYF
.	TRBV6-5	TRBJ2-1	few	TGTGCCAGCAGTTACGACACTTACAATGAGCAGTTCTTC	CASSYDTYNEQFF
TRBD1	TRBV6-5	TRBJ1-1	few	TGTGCCAGCATTCCACAGGGGGCGAACACTGAAGCTTTCTTT	CASIPQGANTEAFF
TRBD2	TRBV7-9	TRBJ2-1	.	TGTGCCACCACCAGCGGGGGCTACAATGAGCAGTTCTTC	CATTSGGYNEQFF
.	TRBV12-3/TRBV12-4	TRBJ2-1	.	TGTGCCAGCAGTTACCTTGACATGTCCTCGGCGTACAATGAGCAGTTCTTC	CASSYLDMSSAYNEQFF
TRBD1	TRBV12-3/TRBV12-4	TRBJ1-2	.	TGTGCCAGCAGTTCACAGGGGAGTAACTATGGCTACACCTTC	CASSSQGSNYGYTF
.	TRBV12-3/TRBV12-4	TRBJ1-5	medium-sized	TGTGCCAGCAGCTTGGGGGCGAATCAGCCCCAGCATTTT	CASSLGANQPQHF
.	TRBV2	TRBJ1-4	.	TGTGCCAGCAGTTCGACAGTTGAAAGGCGAAAACTGTTTTTT	CASSSTVERRKLFF
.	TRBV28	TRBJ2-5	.	TGTGCCAGTATGGGCATGGTACAAGAGACCCAGTACTTC	CASMGMVQETQYF
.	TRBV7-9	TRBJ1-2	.	TGTGCCAGCAGCTTTGACGCGTACTATGGCTACACCTTC	CASSFDAYYGYTF
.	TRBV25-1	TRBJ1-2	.	TGTGCCAGCGGGGACGGTAACTATGGCTACACCTTC	CASGDGNYGYTF
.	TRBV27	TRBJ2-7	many	TGTGCCAGCGTTCCACTAGGTTCCCACGAGCAGTACTTC	CASVPLGSHEQYF
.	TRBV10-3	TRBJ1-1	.	TGTGCCATCAGTGGAAATTATGAAGCTTTCTTT	CAISGNYEAFF
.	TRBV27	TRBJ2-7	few	TGTGCCAGCAGTCGGCTACCCTACTACGAGCAGTACTTC	CASSRLPYYEQYF
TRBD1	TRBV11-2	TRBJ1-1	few	TGTGCCAGCAGCTATAACAGGGGCCCCCGGGGTGCTTTCTTT	CASSYNRGPRGAFF
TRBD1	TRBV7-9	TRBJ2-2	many	TGTGCCAGCAGCCCCCTGGACAGGGAGAGAGTGAGGACCGGGGAGCTGTTTTTT	CASSPLDRERVRTGELFF
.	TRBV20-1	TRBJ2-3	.	TGCAGTGCTAGGGCCCGCTTTTATGGGGAGGACCCAACAGATACGCAGTATTTT	CSARARFYGEDPTDTQYF
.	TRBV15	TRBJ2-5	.	TGTGCCACCAGCAGAACCGGGACGACCCAGTACTTC	CATSRTGTTQYF
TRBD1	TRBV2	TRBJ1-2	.	TGTGCCAGCAGTGGAGAGGACAGGCCGAGGGGTGGCTACACCTTC	CASSGEDRPRGGYTF
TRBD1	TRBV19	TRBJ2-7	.	TGTGCCAGTAGTGCCGGGACAGAGAGCTCCTACGAGCAGTACTTC	CASSAGTESSYEQYF
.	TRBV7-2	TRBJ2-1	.	TGTGCCAGCAGCACAATCCACCAACAGCTATATGAGCAGTTCTTC	CASSTIHQQLYEQFF
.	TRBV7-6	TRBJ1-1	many	TGTGCCAGCAGCTTGGGCCAGACCGGCACTGAAGCTTTCTTT	CASSLGQTGTEAFF
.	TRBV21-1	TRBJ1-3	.	TGTGCCAGCAGCAAGTTCTTTGGCGGAAACACCATATATTTT	CASSKFFGGNTIYF
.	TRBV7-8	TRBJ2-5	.	TGTGCCAGCAGCCCGGGGACCCCGGGAGAGACCCAGTACTTC	CASSPGTPGETQYF
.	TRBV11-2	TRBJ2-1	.	TGTGCCAGCAGCTTACATACCAATGAGCAGTTCTTC	CASSLHTNEQFF
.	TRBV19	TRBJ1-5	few	TGTGCCAGTAGTGGCAGGGGTAGTGAGCCCCAGCATTTT	CASSGRGSEPQHF
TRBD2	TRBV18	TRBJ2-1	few	TGTGCCAGCTCACCCTCCGGACTAGCGAACAATGAGCAGTTCTTC	CASSPSGLANNEQFF
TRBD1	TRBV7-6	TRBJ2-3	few	TGTGCCAGCAGCTCTACAGGGGGCCCAAGGGATACGCAGTATTTT	CASSSTGGPRDTQYF
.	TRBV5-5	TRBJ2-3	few	TGTGCCAGCAGCCATGGACAGCCGACAGATACGCAGTATTTT	CASSHGQPTDTQYF
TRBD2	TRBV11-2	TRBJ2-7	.	TGTGCCAGCCTGGACAGCGTGAGAGCGGGAGTTTACGAGCAGTACTTC	CASLDSVRAGVYEQYF
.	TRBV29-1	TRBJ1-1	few	TGCAGCGTTGTTGCCTTGGGAAACACTGAAGCTTTCTTT	CSVVALGNTEAFF
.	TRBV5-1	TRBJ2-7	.	TGCGCCAGCAGCTTGGGCCAGTACTACGAGCAGTACTTC	CASSLGQYYEQYF
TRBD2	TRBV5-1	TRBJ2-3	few	TGCGCCAGCAGCTTGGCCCGGACTAGCGGGAGTATCACAGATACGCAGTATTTT	CASSLARTSGSITDTQYF
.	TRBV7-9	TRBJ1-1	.	TGTGCCAGCAGCGTAACAGGTGAAGCTTTCTTT	CASSVTGEAFF
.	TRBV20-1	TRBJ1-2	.	TGCAGTGCTAGGGAAACAGGGCTGCCACGCGATGGCTACACCTTC	CSARETGLPRDGYTF
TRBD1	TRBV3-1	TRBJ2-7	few	TGTGCCAGCAGCTTCCAGGACAGGGTAGACGAGCAGTACTTC	CASSFQDRVDEQYF
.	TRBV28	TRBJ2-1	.	TGTGCCAGCAGTTTGAGGGGGAGTCTGTTCTTC	CASSLRGSLFF
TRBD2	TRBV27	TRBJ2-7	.	TGTGCCAGCGCGGATTCCGGGACTAGCGGGAGATTAGAGCAGTACTTC	CASADSGTSGRLEQYF
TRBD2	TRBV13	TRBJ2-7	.	TGTGCCAGCAGCTCGGGACTAGTCAGGGGCGAGCAGTACTTC	CASSSGLVRGEQYF
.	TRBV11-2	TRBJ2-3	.	TGTGCCAGCAGCTTATATGGGAGAAGCTCAGATACGCAGTATTTT	CASSLYGRSSDTQYF
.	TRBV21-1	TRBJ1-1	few	TGTGCCAGCAGCAAAACGCGGGGGAACGCTGAAGCTTTCTTT	CASSKTRGNAEAFF
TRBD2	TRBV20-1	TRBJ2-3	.	TGCAGTGCTAGAACAGCGGGAGGAGATACGCAGTATTTT	CSARTAGGDTQYF
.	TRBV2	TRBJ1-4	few	TGTGCCAGCAGCGCCTGGGCCGGAGGTGAAAAACTGTTTTTT	CASSAWAGGEKLFF
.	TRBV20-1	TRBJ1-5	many	TGCAGTGCTATGGAGGACGGATCCTATAGCAATCAGCCCCAGCATTTT	CSAMEDGSYSNQPQHF
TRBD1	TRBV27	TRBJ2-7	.	TGTGCCAGCAGTCCAGGGACAGGGCTCTGGTACGAGCAGTACTTC	CASSPGTGLWYEQYF
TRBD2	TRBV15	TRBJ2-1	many	TGTGCCACCAGCAGTACATCGCCTAGCGGGAGGGTGGCTGAGCAGTTCTTC	CATSSTSPSGRVAEQFF